Below, 23 T cell receptor beta chains from the same sample are listed, as sequenced in a study of OX40 agonist ivuxolimab in advanced cancers. TCRdb keeps only in-frame clones here, not all; method: immunoSEQ multiplex PCR. Among roughly 41,000 clones, more than 85% were seen once, and the ten largest hold approximately 2.4%. The starting material was CD4+ or CD8+ T cells sorted from blood, obtained in a trial of the OX40 agonist ivuxolimab. The receptors were sampled from an adult with an advanced solid tumor such as melanoma, head and neck, liver or kidney cancer.

This clone was picked up one time. This chain links TRBV27 with TRBJ2-7, with 11 nucleotides matching TRBD1. This CDR3 is built from 15 residues. CDR1 is MNHEY and CDR2 is SMNVEV in the germline V gene (reference sequence). After removal of 3 bases from V and 6 bases from J, the junction contained 7 bases not matched to a gene. CDR3 nucleotides: TGTGCCAGCAGTTTTCGGACAGGGGGCCAATCCGAGCAGTACTTC. Protein sequence: CASSFRTGGQSEQYF.

The CDR3 region has the DNA TGTGCCAGTAGTATCCAGGGGAATGAAAAACTGTTTTTT. Encoded protein: CASSIQGNEKLFF. The chain links TRBV19 to TRBJ1-4, with a tentative D call TRBD1 (6 bases). V was trimmed by 3 bases and J by 5 bases, leaving 7 bases between them. The CDR3 has 13 amino acids. Germline CDR1 is LNHDA and CDR2 is SQIVND (reference sequence).

CDR3 DNA sequence: TGTGCCAGCAGCTCCGACAGGGGAGGGGTTGAGCAGTTCTTC. Amino acids: CASSSDRGGVEQFF. The J gene is TRBJ2-1, the V gene TRBV11-2; possible D gene TRBD1, 8 bases. Trimming pared 4 bases from V and 9 bases from J, leaving 16 bases between. The germline V gene encodes CDR1 SGHAT and CDR2 FQNNGV. This CDR3 has 14 amino acids.

The V and J genes are TRBV6-1 and TRBJ2-1, with a weak D call TRBD2 (5 bases). CDR3 size: 16 residues. CDR1 and CDR2 (germline): MNHNS, SASEGT. Trimming shortened V by 4 bases and J by 0 bases, and 13 bases separated the two germline ends. The CDR3 loop reads CASSGSEVGSYNEQFF. The CDR3 bases are TGTGCCAGCAGTGGTAGCGAAGTAGGCTCCTACAATGAGCAGTTCTTC.

This chain connects TRBV5-7 to TRBJ1-3, with unresolved D. TRBV5-7 falls under the ORF class, with uncertain function. The CDR3 is 16 amino acids. Trimming cost V 4 bases and J 0 bases, with 14 bases left between them. This CDR3 reads CASSQILGYSGNTIYF. The CDR3 bases are TGTGCCAGCAGCCAAATCTTAGGGTACTCTGGAAACACCATATATTTT.

This rearrangement joins TRBV2 to TRBJ1-2; unclear D gene. The V and J ends lost 6 bases and 4 bases respectively, with 15 bases between them. The CDR3 is 14 residues long. Germline loops: CDR1 SNHLY, CDR2 FYNNEI. CDR3 sequence reads: CASRPAGVIYGYTF. As DNA, the CDR3 is TGTGCCAGCAGACCAGCGGGAGTGATCTATGGCTACACCTTC.

Only one count was recorded for this clone. The chain recombines TRBV19 with TRBJ2-3; no clear D gene. The V end lost 1 base, the J end lost 6 bases, and 5 bases lay between the germline ends. Per germline, CDR1 LNHDA and CDR2 SQIVND (reference sequence). The CDR3 is made up of 12 amino acids. Written as DNA, the CDR3 is TGTGCCAGTAGTATAGGAGAGGATACGCAGTATTTT. Translating it yields CASSIGEDTQYF.

This clone was detected once. The chain uses TRBV30 and TRBJ2-5; 10 bases fit TRBD2. V shed 4 bases and J 1 base; nucleotides not matched to a gene: 3. Germline lookup yields CDR1 GTSNPN and CDR2 SVGIG (reference sequence). The length of the CDR3 is 14 residues. The CDR3 nucleotides are TGTGCCTGGACTAGCGGGGGTTTCCAAGAGACCCAGTACTTC. Encoded protein: CAWTSGGFQETQYF. Complete variable domain (other parts from reference TRBV30 and TRBJ2-5): SQTIHQWPATLVQPVGSPLSLECTVEGTSNPNLYWYRQAAGRGLQLLFYSVGIGQISSEVPQNLSASRPQDRQFILSSKKLLLSDSGFYLCAWTSGGFQETQYFGPGTRLLVL.

This clone has more than one count but fewer than ten. The chain carries TRBV6-6 and TRBJ1-2; a weak D match, TRBD1 (6 bases). V lost 6 bases and J lost 8, with 13 bases in between. CDR3 size: 12 residues. CDR1 is MNHNY, CDR2 SVGAGI, per germline (reference sequence). The CDR3 coding sequence is TGTGCCAGCAGCCTCACAGGGCTGGGCTACACCTTC. Amino acid sequence: CASSLTGLGYTF.

The chain employs TRBV7-8 and TRBJ2-1; possible D gene TRBD1, 6 bases. The CDR3 has 13 residues. Trimming cost V 5 bases and J 4 bases, with 9 bases left between them. Germline CDR1 and CDR2: SGHVS and FQNEAQ. This chain's CDR3 is CASSVQGYNEQFF. The CDR3 DNA reads TGTGCCAGCAGCGTGCAGGGGTACAATGAGCAGTTCTTC.

This clone was seen more than once but under ten times. CDR3 protein: CASSQREDSPLHF. The CDR3, as DNA: TGTGCCAGCAGCCAGAGGGAAGACTCACCCCTCCACTTT. The genes are TRBV7-2 and TRBJ1-6, with no clear D. Trimming stripped 5 bases from V and 10 bases from J, with 12 bases between. CDR1 SGHTA and CDR2 FQGNSA come from the germline V gene. This CDR3 comprises 13 residues. The entire variable domain, with the rest obtained from reference TRBV7-2 and TRBJ1-6, is as follows: GAGVSQSPSNKVTEKGKDVELRCDPISGHTALYWYRQSLGQGLEFLIYFQGNSAPDKSGLPSDRFSAERTGGSVSTLTIQRTQQEDSAVYLCASSQREDSPLHFGNGTRLTVT.

This chain connects TRBV7-3 to TRBJ2-3; a weak D match, TRBD2 (6 bases). V was clipped by 0 bases and J by 1 base, with 17 bases between them. CDR3 length: 18 amino acids. Germline assignment: CDR1 SGHTA and CDR2 FQGTGA. The CDR3 sequence: CASSLTGGISAGTDTQYF. The DNA of the CDR3 is TGTGCCAGCAGCTTAACGGGGGGAATAAGCGCTGGCACAGATACGCAGTATTTT.

CDR3 protein: CASSLPGGPLLEQFF. The CDR3 DNA reads as TGTGCCAGCAGCTTGCCGGGGGGACCCCTCCTTGAGCAGTTCTTC. The chain recombines TRBV5-4 with TRBJ2-1, with 7 bases aligning to TRBD2. The CDR3 totals 15 residues. The germline V gene has CDR1 SGHNT and CDR2 YYREEE (reference sequence). V lost 1 base and J lost 9; bases outside the gene matches: 10.

The chain uses TRBV5-1 and TRBJ2-3; 10 nucleotides align to TRBD1. The germline gives CDR1 SGHRS, CDR2 YFSETQ. This CDR3 contains 15 residues. The V segment lost 0 bases and the J segment 4 bases; nucleotides outside the gene matches: 2. The CDR3: CASSLAGQGADTQYF. The DNA of the CDR3 is TGCGCCAGCAGCTTGGCCGGACAGGGGGCAGATACGCAGTATTTT.

The rearrangement links TRBV10-3 to TRBJ2-6, with TRBD1 identical over 7 bases. Germline CDR1 and CDR2: ENHRY and SYGVKD. The CDR3 consists of 18 residues. Trimming removed 0 bases from V and 0 bases from J; junction bases left unmatched: 5. The CDR3 DNA reads as TGTGCCATCAGTGAGTCAGGGGGCCCTAGCTCTGGGGCCAACGTCCTGACTTTC. It translates to CAISESGGPSSGANVLTF.

The chain is built from TRBV9 and TRBJ2-1, with 7 bases lining up with TRBD1. CDR3 length: 15 residues. Unmatched junction bases numbered 3, after V lost 0 bases and J lost 3 bases. Germline V gene data show CDR1 as SGDLS and CDR2 as YYNGEE. The CDR3 loop reads CASSVGRGNYNEQFF. DNA of the CDR3: TGTGCCAGCAGCGTAGGCAGGGGGAACTACAATGAGCAGTTCTTC.

This chain connects TRBV10-3 to TRBJ2-2; D might be TRBD1 (6 bases). Per the germline V gene, CDR1 is ENHRY and CDR2 is SYGVKD. The V gene lost 8 bases and the J gene lost 1 base, with 8 bases spanning the gap. The CDR3 totals 13 residues. This chain's CDR3 is CAIARGNTGELFF. The CDR3 DNA follows: TGTGCCATCGCCAGGGGGAACACCGGGGAGCTGTTTTTT.

The rearrangement links TRBV27 to TRBJ1-2; unclear D gene. V gave up 2 bases and J gave up 3 bases, with 10 bases separating them. Germline CDR1 MNHEY, CDR2 SMNVEV (reference sequence). This CDR3 is 14 amino acids long. CDR3 residues: CASSLSPFDYGYTF. CDR3 DNA: TGTGCCAGCAGTTTAAGCCCATTTGACTATGGCTACACCTTC.

V gene TRBV13 combines with J gene TRBJ1-2; no reliable D call. CDR1 is PRHDT and CDR2 is FYEKMQ in the germline V gene (reference sequence). Trimming removed 3 bases from V and 8 bases from J, with 16 bases in between. The CDR3 spans 14 residues. CDR3 loop: CASSFYRGEDGYTF. The CDR3 nucleotides read TGTGCCAGCAGCTTTTACCGGGGTGAGGACGGCTACACCTTC.

There are a few counts of this clone. V is TRBV5-1 and J is TRBJ1-1, with D possibly matching TRBD1 (6 bases). The ends were cut back, 4 bases at V and 4 bases at J, with 17 bases in the middle. There are 15 residues in the CDR3. Germline CDR1 SGHRS, CDR2 YFSETQ. The CDR3 nucleotides are TGCGCCAGCAGCAATCCGGGGGCGAAGGGCACTGAAGCTTTCTTT. This codes for CASSNPGAKGTEAFF.

The chain joins TRBV7-9 to TRBJ2-3; weak D call: TRBD1 (5 bases). V lost 5 bases, J lost 1 base, and 10 bases lay in between. The V gene's germline CDR1 is SEHNR and CDR2 FQNEAQ (reference sequence). The CDR3 consists of 14 residues. CDR3 in amino acids: CASSTDSRTDTQYF. In DNA, the CDR3 is TGTGCCAGCAGCACAGACAGCCGCACAGATACGCAGTATTTT. The full variable domain, in which reference TRBV7-9 and TRBJ2-3 provide the parts outside the CDR3, is DTGVSQNPRHKITKRGQNVTFRCDPISEHNRLYWYRQTLGQGPEFLTYFQNEAQLEKSRLLSDRFSAERPKGSFSTLEIQRTEQGDSAMYLCASSTDSRTDTQYFGPGTRLTVL.

This chain links TRBV6-5 with TRBJ1-1; 7 nucleotides match TRBD1. Germline CDR1 and CDR2: MNHEY and SVGAGI. The trim removed 0 bases at V and 5 bases at J, leaving 6 bases unmatched. This CDR3 has 15 residues. This chain's CDR3 is CASSYSRQGRTEAFF. In DNA, the CDR3 is TGTGCCAGCAGTTACTCCAGACAGGGTAGGACTGAAGCTTTCTTT.

In this sample, this clone turned up a few times. The chain uses TRBV5-1 and TRBJ1-3; 7 bases line up with TRBD1. The CDR3 runs to 17 residues. Germline loops: CDR1 SGHRS, CDR2 YFSETQ. The V and J ends lost 4 bases and 8 bases, in that order; junction bases with no gene match: 18. The CDR3 sequence is CASSPGDSGSGGDTIYF. The CDR3 DNA follows: TGCGCCAGCAGCCCCGGGGACAGCGGTTCGGGTGGGGACACCATATATTTT.